This TCR beta chain appears in the sequencing data of a study of blood T cells in healthy people across ages. Study overall: Per every two T cells, about one barcoded beta molecule was captured by template switching.

Study-level points and caveats: Diversity of TCR beta per million T cells declined in a roughly linear way with age.

The second PCR ran about 6 to 11 cycles with a sample-barcoded 5' primer and J-beta primers. Each TCR beta cDNA got a 12-nucleotide random molecular identifier. TCRdb re-called the 5' RACE reads with MiXCR, one entry per CDR3 protein. The sample holds 500,000 to 600,000 distinct CDR3 sequences, approximately 27% seen once. The sample holds a few counts of this clonotype. Antigen specificity is unknown. Germline V gene lookup returns CDR1 MGHRA and CDR2 YSYEKL. V was pared by 4 bases and J by 2 bases, with 9 bases of the junction left unmatched. The CDR3 is made up of 17 amino acids. Total RNA was isolated from each sample in quantities of at least 5.5 micrograms.

The TCR was taken from a woman in her seventies in good health. The chain employs TRBV4-1 and TRBJ2-7, with 12 bases matching TRBD2. The source material was blood. The CDR3: CASSPVARLAGAYEQYF. Here the CDR3 DNA reads TGCGCCAGCAGCCCCGTCGCCCGACTAGCGGGGGCCTACGAGCAGTACTTC.